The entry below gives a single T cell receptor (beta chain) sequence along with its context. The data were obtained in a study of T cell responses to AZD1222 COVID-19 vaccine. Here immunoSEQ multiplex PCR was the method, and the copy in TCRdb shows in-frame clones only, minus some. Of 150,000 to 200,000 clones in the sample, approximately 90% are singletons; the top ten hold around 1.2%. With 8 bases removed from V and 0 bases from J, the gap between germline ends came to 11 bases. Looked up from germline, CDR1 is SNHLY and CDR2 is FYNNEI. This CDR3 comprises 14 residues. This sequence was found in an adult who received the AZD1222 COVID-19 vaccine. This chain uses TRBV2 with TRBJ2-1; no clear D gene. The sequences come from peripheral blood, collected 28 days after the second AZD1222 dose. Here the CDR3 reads CASGPRSSYNEQFF. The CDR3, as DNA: TGTGCCAGCGGGCCGCGGTCCTCCTACAATGAGCAGTTCTTC.